This T cell receptor beta chain was sequenced in a study of Graves' ophthalmopathy and Graves' hyperthyroidism. The CDR3 extends over 15 amino acids. V gave up 0 bases and J gave up 5 bases; unmatched junction bases: 6. Germline-derived CDR1 and CDR2 are SGHDT and YYEEEE. Researchers took RNA transcripts and amplified TCR beta CDR3 regions from them. HTBI-primed first-round RT-PCR preceded second-round multiplex PCR. From the multiplex PCR reads, TCRdb called clonotypes with MiXCR, one entry per CDR3 protein. The sample consists of roughly 400,000 distinct CDR3 sequences, 15% to 17% of them appearing once. Hyperthyroidism in these 18- to 65-year-old patients was newly diagnosed, lasting under 2 months. This clonotype was counted at least ten times.

The clonotype originates from a woman between 18 and 29 years old with stable Graves' hyperthyroidism. The genes are TRBV5-6 and TRBJ2-5; 8 bases map to TRBD2. Sequencing was carried out using peripheral blood. This CDR3 is CASSLERPSGETQYF. CDR3 in DNA: TGTGCCAGCAGCTTGGAAAGGCCTAGCGGGGAGACCCAGTACTTC.